This T cell receptor beta chain was sequenced during a study of blood T cells in healthy people across ages (dated by TCRdb to between 2014 and 2016). Background for the entire study: In model experiments, template switching captured about one uniquely barcoded TCR beta cDNA molecule for every two T cells. The study analyzed two additional independent replicas of 1 million unique cDNA reads from the same blood draw for two donors, one aged 18 to 30 and one aged 80 or older. The study measured age-related changes in TCR beta repertoire diversity using deep sequencing normalized with unique cDNA molecular identifiers. Donors were grouped into four age groups: young (average about 15 years), middle-aged (less than 40), aged (about 60) and long-lived (approximately 81). To avoid experimental bias, donors of different ages were spread randomly across the sequencing lanes. General study outcomes and caveats: The long-lived group showed more naive CD4+ T cells, fewer expanded clones and increased TCR diversity than the aged group, suggesting age selection. Because the CMV infection status of the donors was unknown, age-related changes in expanded clonotypes may potentially have been confounded. Because profiling used bulk unsorted PBMCs, naive and antigen-experienced compartments could not be compared conclusively. Observed TCR beta diversity per million T cells fell roughly linearly with age, and a significant reduction was already apparent by age around 36. Total diversity estimates from one million sequenced T cells were considered lower bounds and underestimates. Observed TCR beta diversity correlated strongly with the percentage of naive T cells measured by flow cytometry.

For this chain, trimming is 1 base at the V end and 8 bases at the J end, and the number of junction bases without a gene match is 7. CDR1 SEHNR and CDR2 FQNEAQ were looked up in the germline V gene (reference sequence). Reading from cysteine to phenylalanine, the CDR3 counts 14 amino acids. The DNA shown is the 42-base CDR3, in frame from base 1. Donors were a few dozen systemically healthy Caucasian individuals from Russia aged about 6 to 100 years. Approximately 10 milliliters of peripheral blood were collected from each donor into EDTA-treated Vacutainer tubes. Ficoll-Paque density-gradient centrifugation was used to isolate PBMCs, with at least 6.5 million per sample. Trizol reagent was used to extract total RNA from the PBMCs, yielding at least 6 micrograms per sample. Naive CD45RAhigh/CD27high T cell percentages were measured by flow cytometry on a PBMC aliquot from every donor. Concerning this clonotype itself: Its antigen specificity is not known. Base qualities are not provided; no much larger clone lies one nucleotide away.

Libraries were built with 5' RACE. The sequencer listed for this sample is Illumina HiSeq 2500. A second PCR of about 7 to 12 cycles was performed with a sample-barcoded 5' primer and a J-beta primer mix. Each TCR beta cDNA molecule received a unique molecular identifier from a template-switch 5' adaptor carrying 12 random nucleotides. At least 2.5 million CDR3-containing paired-end reads were obtained from each sample. All of the RNA was converted into first-strand cDNA using the Mint cDNA synthesis kit, with a TRBC-specific oligonucleotide serving as the primer. All cDNA was treated with uracil-DNA glycosylase and then went through a first 18-cycle PCR with the universal primers M1SS and BC2_uni_R. As for how the authors treated the data: For normalization, 1 million high-quality reads, each with a distinct molecular identifier, were randomly selected from each sample. Reads with shared molecular identifiers were discarded instead of being binned into consensus sequences. CDR3 identification, clonotype clustering and error correction used MiTCR with a Q25 quality threshold and the strictest error-elimination algorithm. A nonparametric unseen species model with Euler transformation was used to estimate a lower bound on total TCR beta diversity. Using fastp at Q25 and MiXCR, TCRdb reprocessed the public reads and kept productive beta chains. CDR3 protein duplicates are merged, each entry listing the most common genes and DNA. What appears here as the V and J calls and clone size reflects TCRdb's work, not the paper's. The sample contains about 780,000 distinct CDR3 sequences, 55% to 65% of them found a single time. Around a quarter of the sample belongs to the ten largest clones.

The source is a man aged 30 to 39 in good health. The sample consisted of blood. The chain links TRBV7-9 with TRBJ1-2, and 7 bases in between align with TRBD1. The CDR3 region: CASSLEGGGDGYTF. At the DNA level, the sequence is TGTGCCAGCAGCTTAGAAGGAGGGGGCGACGGCTACACCTTC. Reference TRBV7-9 and TRBJ1-2 proteins supply the regions before and after the CDR3; the full variable domain is: DTGVSQNPRHKITKRGQNVTFRCDPISEHNRLYWYRQTLGQGPEFLTYFQNEAQLEKSRLLSDRFSAERPKGSFSTLEIQRTEQGDSAMYLCASSLEGGGDGYTFGSGTRLTVV.